The 32 T cell receptor beta chains below all came from one sample that was sequenced in a study of beta chain features in type 1 diabetes (dated by TCRdb to the late 2010s). The library was obtained by the immunoSEQ multiplex PCR assay. All of the isolated RNA was reverse transcribed with the High Capacity cDNA Reverse Transcription Kit, so expressed TCRB transcripts were sequenced. TCRdb took this table from immuneACCESS and kept in-frame rearrangements with V and J called. Such tables lack part of the clones; where checked against another copy, unresolved V genes explain under half of the gap, and the rest is unexplained. The sample yields about 900,000 clones; roughly a sixth were counted once. The ten most abundant clones make up around 0.02% of the sample. Sequencing input: naive CD4+ T cells from blood. The label giving this sample's cell subset or site can be read as: true naive CD4+ T cells. These receptor sequences come from a woman between 18 and 30 years old in good health.

The chain is built from TRBV25-1 and TRBJ2-3; 10 nucleotides line up with TRBD2. Losses at the gene ends were 5 bases for V and 1 base for J; bases not matched to a gene: 0. Germline assignment: CDR1 MGHDK and CDR2 SYGVNS. The CDR3 contains 14 residues. The CDR3 region has the DNA TGTGCCAGCAGTCTAGCGGGAGGCACAGATACGCAGTATTTT. Amino acid sequence: CASSLAGGTDTQYF. Full variable domain (rest looked up from reference TRBV25-1 and TRBJ2-3): EADIYQTPRYLVIGTGKKITLECSQTMGHDKMYWYQQDPGMELHLIHYSYGVNSTEKGDLSSESTVSRIRTEHFPLTLESARPSHTSQYLCASSLAGGTDTQYFGPGTRLTVL.

In this sample, this clone turned up a few times. The V gene is TRBV7-3, the J gene TRBJ2-1; D gene uncertain. V was cut by 1 base and J by 9 bases, with 10 bases left in between. Per the germline V gene, CDR1 is SGHTA and CDR2 is FQGTGA. The CDR3 has 13 residues. The CDR3 coding sequence is TGTGCCAGCAGCTTAAGTCTCCTCGGTGAGCAGTTCTTC. Translation: CASSLSLLGEQFF.

This clone was found a few times. An end of the junction differs from the germline gene, which may be a read error. This sequence joins TRBV7-9 and TRBJ1-1; D uncertain. The CDR3 has 12 residues. Per germline, CDR1 SEHNR and CDR2 FQNEAQ (reference sequence). The CDR3 coding sequence is TGTGCCAGCAGAATCGGAGGTACTGGAGCTTTCTTT. This codes for CASRIGGTGAFF.

This clone has a handful of counts. The chain employs TRBV4-1 and TRBJ1-2; 7 bases fit TRBD1. The germline CDR1 and CDR2 sequences are MGHRA and YSYEKL. The trim removed 0 bases at V and 4 bases at J, leaving 11 bases unmatched. The CDR3 has 17 residues. CDR3 sequence reads: CASSQESGQVALYGYTF. CDR3 nucleotides: TGCGCCAGCAGCCAAGAATCCGGACAGGTCGCTCTCTATGGCTACACCTTC.

The chain has TRBV9 and TRBJ1-2; 7 bases line up with TRBD1. V lost 4 bases, J lost 6 bases, and 3 bases stayed unmatched. This CDR3 is 12 amino acids long. Germline V gene sequence: CDR1 SGDLS, CDR2 YYNGEE. Written as DNA, the CDR3 is TGTGCCAGCAGCCGCGACAGGGATGGCTACACCTTC. Protein: CASSRDRDGYTF.

This clone occurred a few times. V is TRBV10-3 and J is TRBJ2-3; 8 nucleotides agree with TRBD2. The CDR3 is made up of 15 amino acids. V lost 4 bases and J lost 2; bases outside the gene matches: 5. Germline assignment: CDR1 ENHRY and CDR2 SYGVKD. CDR3 bases: TGTGCCATCAGTGGGACTAGCAGCTACACAGATACGCAGTATTTT. Translated: CAISGTSSYTDTQYF.

In this sample, this clone turned up a few times. The chain joins TRBV7-2 to TRBJ1-5; perhaps TRBD1 as D (5 bases). Germline CDR1 is SGHTA and CDR2 is FQGNSA. CDR3 size: 15 residues. Trimming removed 2 bases at V and 4 bases at J, with 12 bases between. CDR3 nucleotides: TGTGCCAGCAGCTTATCAGGGCCGGATAATCAGCCCCAGCATTTT. It encodes CASSLSGPDNQPQHF. Looking up the rest from reference TRBV7-2 and TRBJ1-5 gives the full variable domain: GAGVSQSPSNKVTEKGKDVELRCDPISGHTALYWYRQSLGQGLEFLIYFQGNSAPDKSGLPSDRFSAERTGGSVSTLTIQRTQQEDSAVYLCASSLSGPDNQPQHFGDGTRLSIL.

V gene TRBV12-5 combines with J gene TRBJ2-5, with TRBD2 matching over 9 bases. The ends lost 1 base at V and 2 bases at J; junction bases unmatched: 2. Germline loops: CDR1 LGHNT, CDR2 FRNRAP. The CDR3 spans 15 residues. DNA for the CDR3: TGTGCTAGTGGTTTGGGACTAGCGGAGCAAGAGACCCAGTACTTC. It encodes CASGLGLAEQETQYF.

This clone was counted only a few times. The chain joins TRBV5-1 to TRBJ2-7; the match to TRBD2 covers 13 bases. Looked up from germline, CDR1 is SGHRS and CDR2 is YFSETQ. J was trimmed by 5 bases and V by 1 base; bases with no gene match: 9. This CDR3 is built from 17 residues. CDR3 coding DNA: TGCGCCAGCAGCTTGATGACTAGCGGGAGGAATTCGGACGAGCAGTACTTC. This encodes CASSLMTSGRNSDEQYF.

In its sample, this clone was seen a few times. CDR3 in amino acids: CSVRAGGPNEDGELFF. CDR3 DNA sequence: TGCAGCGTTCGCGCGGGAGGGCCGAACGAGGACGGGGAGCTGTTTTTT. This chain joins TRBV29-1 and TRBJ2-2; 9 bases are shared with TRBD2. Losses at the gene ends were 5 bases for V and 7 bases for J; bases not matched to a gene: 14. The CDR3 is made up of 16 amino acids. Germline V gene data show CDR1 as SQVTM and CDR2 as ANQGSEA.

Turning to this clone: The junction shows a germline mismatch at one end, possibly a read error. At the DNA level, this CDR3 is encoded by other sequences in the same sample as well. This chain links TRBV28 with TRBJ2-3; the D gene is possibly TRBD1 (5 bases). Germline V gene sequence: CDR1 MDHEN, CDR2 SYDVKM. The CDR3 consists of 14 residues. The CDR3, as DNA: TGTGCCAGCAGAACAGGAAGATCCACAGATACGCAGTATTTC. It specifies CASRTGRSTDTQYF. Looking up the rest from reference TRBV28 and TRBJ2-3 gives the full variable domain: DVKVTQSSRYLVKRTGEKVFLECVQDMDHENMFWYRQDPGLGLRLIYFSYDVKMKEKGDIPEGYSVSREKKERFSLILESASTNQTSMYLCASRTGRSTDTQYFGPGTRLTVL.

The count of this clone is one. The chain uses TRBV28 and TRBJ2-2, with 9 bases aligning to TRBD2. With V trimmed by 3 bases and J by 3 bases, 17 bases remained unmatched. Germline loops: CDR1 MDHEN, CDR2 SYDVKM. The CDR3 consists of 20 residues. CDR3 in DNA: TGTGCCAGCAGTTTTTCCCTCCCGCCTAGCGGGACCACTTACACCGGGGAGCTGTTTTTT. Protein sequence: CASSFSLPPSGTTYTGELFF.

This clone occurred a few times. This chain links TRBV7-9 with TRBJ1-4; D unresolved. The CDR3 is 15 amino acids. Germline CDR1 reads SEHNR; CDR2 reads FQNEAQ (reference sequence). Trimming took 5 bases from V and 2 from J, leaving 12 bases between them. As DNA, the CDR3 is TGTGCCAGCAGCCTCCCGGGATTTACTAATGAAAAACTGTTTTTT. It translates to CASSLPGFTNEKLFF. The entire variable domain, with the rest obtained from reference TRBV7-9 and TRBJ1-4, is as follows: DTGVSQNPRHKITKRGQNVTFRCDPISEHNRLYWYRQTLGQGPEFLTYFQNEAQLEKSRLLSDRFSAERPKGSFSTLEIQRTEQGDSAMYLCASSLPGFTNEKLFFGSGTQLSVL.

This chain links TRBV6-5 with TRBJ2-7; maybe TRBD2 (6 bases). CDR1 is MNHEY and CDR2 is SVGAGI in the germline V gene. Trimming took 5 bases from V and 5 from J, leaving 10 bases between them. The CDR3 runs 12 residues. The CDR3 bases are TGTGCCAGCAGTCGTCCGGGGGACGAGCAGTACTTC. Protein sequence: CASSRPGDEQYF.

This clone was counted only a few times. J is TRBJ1-2 and V is TRBV15; D is unclear. Between the trimmed V and J ends, which lost 0 bases and 8 bases, there was a span of 10 bases. The CDR3 runs 13 residues. The germline V gene has CDR1 LNHNV and CDR2 YYDKDF (reference sequence). Written as DNA, the CDR3 is TGTGCCACCAGCAGAGACCTATCTCGGGGCTACACCTTC. Residues: CATSRDLSRGYTF.

This rearrangement joins TRBV7-6 to TRBJ2-7; the D gene is possibly TRBD1 (6 bases). The CDR3 is 15 amino acids. V lost 5 bases and J lost 2, with 16 bases in between. The germline gives CDR1 SGHVS, CDR2 FNYEAQ. The CDR3 nucleotides are TGTGCCAGCAGCATTCAACCAGGGGAAGCCTACGAGCAGTACTTC. It translates to CASSIQPGEAYEQYF.

This chain connects TRBV27 to TRBJ2-5, with 12 bases identical to TRBD1. The junction had 7 bases not matched to a gene; V was cut back by 6 bases and J by 5 bases. Per the germline V gene, CDR1 is MNHEY and CDR2 is SMNVEV (reference sequence). The CDR3 totals 15 residues. CDR3 nucleotides: TGTGCCAGCAGCTCCGGGACAGGGGGCTGGGAGACCCAGTACTTC. Translating gives CASSSGTGGWETQYF.

To note about this clone: An end of the junction differs from the germline gene, which may be a read error. The chain carries TRBV4-2 and TRBJ2-7; 9 bases map to TRBD1. Germline CDR1 LGHNA, CDR2 YNFKEQ. The CDR3 spans 14 residues. CDR3: CASSQDALGTGFTF. CDR3 nucleotide sequence: TGTGCCAGCAGCCAAGATGCATTAGGGACAGGGTTCACCTTC.

CDR3 DNA: TGTGCCAGCAGCCAATTCCTGATCGACCGCCTATATTTT. This codes for CASSQFLIDRLYF. The V gene is TRBV14, the J gene TRBJ1-3; D is uncertain. Germline V gene data show CDR1 as SGHDN and CDR2 as FVKESK. The CDR3 totals 13 residues. V was clipped by 2 bases and J by 14 bases, with 16 bases between them.

This clone occurred a few times. This sequence joins TRBV10-3 and TRBJ1-5, with TRBD1 matching 7 bases. Trimming cost V 5 bases and J 5 bases; bases outside gene matches: 6. The CDR3 loop spans 14 amino acids. Germline assignment: CDR1 ENHRY and CDR2 SYGVKD. Here the CDR3 DNA reads TGTGCCATCAGTCGGACAGGTCGGGATCAGCCCCAGCATTTT. This codes for CAISRTGRDQPQHF.

The chain joins TRBV5-5 to TRBJ2-5; no reliable D call. This CDR3 contains 13 residues. V was pared by 0 bases and J by 2 bases, with 5 bases between. CDR1 and CDR2 (germline): SGHKS, YYEKEE (reference sequence). The CDR3 bases are TGTGCCAGCAGCTTGGAGCAGCAAGAGACCCAGTACTTC. It is translated as CASSLEQQETQYF. Looking up the rest from reference TRBV5-5 and TRBJ2-5 gives the full variable domain: DAGVTQSPTHLIKTRGQQVTLRCSPISGHKSVSWYQQVLGQGPQFIFQYYEKEERGRGNFPDRFSARQFPNYSSELNVNALLLGDSALYLCASSLEQQETQYFGPGTRLLVL.

This clone was detected a few times. The chain joins TRBV6-5 to TRBJ2-7; D unresolved. V was trimmed by 2 bases and J by 4 bases, leaving 12 bases between them. The CDR3 sequence is 14 residues long. The germline V gene encodes CDR1 MNHEY and CDR2 SVGAGI. The CDR3 loop is CASSYRAAQYEQYF. In DNA form, the CDR3 reads TGTGCCAGCAGTTACCGGGCGGCACAGTACGAGCAGTACTTC.

This chain uses TRBV5-5 with TRBJ2-7; D call uncertain. Germline-derived CDR1 and CDR2 are SGHKS and YYEKEE (reference sequence). The CDR3 has 16 residues. Trimming shortened V by 4 bases and J by 3 bases, and 20 bases separated the two germline ends. The CDR3 nucleotides are TGTGCCAGCAGCCCCGGTGGGCAGGCAAAAAGCTACGAGCAGTACTTC. Its translation is CASSPGGQAKSYEQYF.

The sample holds a few counts of this clone. The J gene is TRBJ2-4, the V gene TRBV6-5; D unresolved. Germline-derived CDR1 and CDR2 are MNHEY and SVGAGI. The CDR3 runs to 14 residues. Trimming removed 6 bases from V and 6 bases from J, with 15 bases in between. CDR3 in DNA: TGTGCCAGCAGGTCGGCAGAGAGAATAAACATTCAGTACTTC. This translates into CASRSAERINIQYF.

This clone was detected only once. The V and J genes are TRBV7-3 and TRBJ2-1; TRBD2 aligns across 10 bases. The V gene's germline CDR1 is SGHTA and CDR2 FQGTGA. The trim removed 3 bases at V and 9 bases at J, leaving 5 bases unmatched. CDR3 length: 14 amino acids. The CDR3: CASSFLAGDGEQFF. The CDR3 nucleotides are TGTGCCAGCAGCTTTCTAGCGGGAGACGGTGAGCAGTTCTTC.

V is TRBV10-3 and J is TRBJ2-2; perhaps TRBD1 as D (6 bases). CDR1 and CDR2 (germline): ENHRY, SYGVKD. This CDR3 is 15 amino acids long. V lost 6 bases and J lost 1, with 12 bases in between. The CDR3: CAIRKTGQNTGELFF. CDR3 DNA: TGTGCCATCAGAAAGACAGGTCAGAACACCGGGGAGCTGTTTTTT.

A few counts support this clone. In the same sample, other DNA sequences code for this CDR3. The CDR3 is CASSGAYEQYF. Here the CDR3 DNA reads TGTGCCAGCAGCGGAGCCTACGAGCAGTACTTC. This chain uses TRBV2 with TRBJ2-7; no firm D call. Trimming removed 6 bases from V and 2 bases from J, with 5 bases in between. The CDR3 spans 11 residues. In germline, CDR1 is SNHLY, CDR2 FYNNEI.

This chain uses TRBV5-1 with TRBJ2-1; D gene unclear. Germline CDR1 SGHRS, CDR2 YFSETQ. There are 11 residues in the CDR3. V lost 1 base, J lost 8 bases, and 4 bases lay in between. CDR3: CASSLLDEQFF. Here the CDR3 DNA reads TGCGCCAGCAGCTTGCTAGATGAGCAGTTCTTC.

This clone was observed a few times. The chain couples TRBV28 to TRBJ2-7; D perhaps matches TRBD1 (6 bases). V lost 5 bases and J 2 bases, leaving 13 bases between the germline ends. The V gene's germline CDR1 is MDHEN and CDR2 SYDVKM. There are 14 residues in the CDR3. In nucleotides, the CDR3 is TGTGCCAGCAGTGTCCCGGGACAACCCTACGAGCAGTACTTC. Translating it yields CASSVPGQPYEQYF.

The V call is TRBV6-6, the J call TRBJ1-4, with D unresolved. The CDR3 covers 12 residues. Germline CDR1 and CDR2: MNHNY and SVGAGI (reference sequence). Trimming shortened V by 5 bases and J by 5 bases, and 6 bases separated the two germline ends. CDR3 DNA sequence: TGTGCCAGCAGTGATAGGAATGAAAAACTGTTTTTT. It specifies CASSDRNEKLFF.

The table lists this clone with a few counts. Here the CDR3 DNA reads TGCAGTGCTAGAGAGGGGGGTGGGCAGTACTTC. It encodes CSAREGGGQYF. The rearrangement uses TRBV20-1 and TRBJ2-7, with TRBD2 as a possible D gene (6 bases). Trimming removed 0 bases at V and 9 bases at J, with 9 bases between. In germline, CDR1 is DFQATT, CDR2 SNEGSKA (reference sequence). The CDR3 has 11 residues.

The chain carries TRBV6-6 and TRBJ1-3; no clear D. The CDR3 covers 13 residues. Trimming removed 10 bases from V and 6 bases from J, with 16 bases in between. Germline CDR1 is MNHNY and CDR2 is SVGAGI (reference sequence). CDR3 residues: CATIAPAPNTIYF. The CDR3 DNA is TGTGCCACCATAGCCCCCGCGCCAAACACCATATATTTT.